The sample holds many counts of the clone carrying this T cell receptor (beta chain). Germline V gene sequence: CDR1 SEHNR, CDR2 FQNEAQ (reference sequence). This CDR3 is 15 amino acids long. V lost 3 bases and J 1 base, leaving 12 bases between the germline ends. These data belong to a study of T-cell reconstitution after alpha-beta-depleted transplantation in children. For TCRbeta, the library was prepared with unique molecular identifiers. Each CDR3 protein is one row after TCRdb ran MiXCR on the PCR reads. This table has more than 85,000 distinct CDR3 sequences, 10% appearing once. The sequence derives from a human donor who donated a stem cell graft to a child with acute lymphoblastic leukemia. The J gene is TRBJ2-5, the V gene TRBV7-9; a possible D gene is TRBD2 (6 bases). The sample in question was PBMCs from the stem cell graft donor, obtained from the stem cell graft. The chain's CDR3 is CASSFPEGPQETQYF. CDR3 in DNA: TGTGCCAGCAGCTTCCCGGAGGGGCCCCAAGAGACCCAGTACTTC.